Included here is one TCR beta chain sequence, with context. The antigen remains unidentified. Germline loops: CDR1 SGHVS, CDR2 FQNEAQ. V was clipped by 3 bases and J by 7 bases; unmatched bases: 5. The CDR3 covers 14 residues. The data originate from a study of a mutant IDH1 vaccine in newly diagnosed glioma. Noted time point: week 5, during vaccination. Topical imiquimod accompanied each vaccine dose, which consisted of 300 ug of mutant IDH1 20-mer peptide. Only in-frame clones appear in the TCRdb table, and some are missing; sequencing was by immunoSEQ multiplex PCR. The sample includes approximately 25,000 clones, about three quarters of them seen just once.

This receptor was obtained from a man between 40 and 49 years old with glioma. The specimen comprised PBMCs, sampled from a glioma patient whose treatment included an IDH1 peptide vaccine. The V and J genes are TRBV7-8 and TRBJ2-1, with 8 positions matching TRBD2. CDR3 in amino acids: CASSLSGSRNEQFF. CDR3 sequence (DNA): TGTGCCAGCAGCTTGAGCGGGAGTAGGAATGAGCAGTTCTTC.